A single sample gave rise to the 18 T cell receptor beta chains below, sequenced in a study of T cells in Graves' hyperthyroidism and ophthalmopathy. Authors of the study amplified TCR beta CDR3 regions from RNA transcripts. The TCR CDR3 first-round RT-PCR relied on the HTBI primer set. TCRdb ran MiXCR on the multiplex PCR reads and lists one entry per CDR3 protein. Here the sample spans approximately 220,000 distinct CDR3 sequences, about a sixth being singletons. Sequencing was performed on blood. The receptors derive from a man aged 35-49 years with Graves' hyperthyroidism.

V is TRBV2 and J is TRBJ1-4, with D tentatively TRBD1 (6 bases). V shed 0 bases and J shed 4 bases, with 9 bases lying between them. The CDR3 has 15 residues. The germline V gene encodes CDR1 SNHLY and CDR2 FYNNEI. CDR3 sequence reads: CASSEADRINEKLFF. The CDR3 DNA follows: TGTGCCAGCAGTGAAGCTGACAGGATTAATGAAAAACTGTTTTTT.

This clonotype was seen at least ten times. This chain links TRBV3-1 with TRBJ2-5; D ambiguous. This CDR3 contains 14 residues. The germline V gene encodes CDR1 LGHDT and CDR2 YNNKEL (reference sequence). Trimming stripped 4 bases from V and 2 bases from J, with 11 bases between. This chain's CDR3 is CASSRTMEQETQYF. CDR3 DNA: TGTGCCAGCAGCCGTACAATGGAACAAGAGACCCAGTACTTC.

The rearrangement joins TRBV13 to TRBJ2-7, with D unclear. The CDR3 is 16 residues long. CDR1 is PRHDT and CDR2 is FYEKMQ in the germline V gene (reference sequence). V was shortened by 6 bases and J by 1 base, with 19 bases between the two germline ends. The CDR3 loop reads CASSRGPRTKSYEQYF. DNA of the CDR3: TGTGCCAGCAGTCGAGGCCCGAGGACCAAATCCTACGAGCAGTACTTC.

The CDR3 reads CASLWTPSYEQYF. As DNA, the CDR3 is TGTGCCAGCCTCTGGACACCCTCCTACGAGCAGTACTTC. V usage is TRBV6-1 and J usage is TRBJ2-7, with D perhaps TRBD1 (5 bases). The CDR3 extends over 13 amino acids. Looked up from germline, CDR1 is MNHNS and CDR2 is SASEGT. The germline V and J ends were trimmed by 8 bases and 0 bases, with 11 bases remaining between them.

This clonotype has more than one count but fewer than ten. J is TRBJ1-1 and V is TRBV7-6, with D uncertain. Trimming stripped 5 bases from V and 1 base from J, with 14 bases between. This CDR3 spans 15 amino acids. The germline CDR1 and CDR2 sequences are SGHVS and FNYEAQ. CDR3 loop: CASSPRAGSNTEAFF. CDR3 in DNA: TGTGCCAGCAGCCCGAGAGCGGGGTCGAACACTGAAGCTTTCTTT.

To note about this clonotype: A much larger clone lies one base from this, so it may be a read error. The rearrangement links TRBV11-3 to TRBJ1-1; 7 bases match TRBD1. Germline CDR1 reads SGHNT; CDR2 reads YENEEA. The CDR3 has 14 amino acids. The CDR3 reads CTSSFSGGGTEAFF. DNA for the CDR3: TGTACCAGCAGCTTTTCAGGGGGAGGAACTGAAGCTTTCTTT.

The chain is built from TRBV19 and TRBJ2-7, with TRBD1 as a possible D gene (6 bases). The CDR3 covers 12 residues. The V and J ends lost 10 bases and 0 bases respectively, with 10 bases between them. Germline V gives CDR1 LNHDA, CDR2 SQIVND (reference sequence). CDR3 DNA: TGTGCCACAAAGGACAGCTCCTACGAGCAGTACTTC. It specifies CATKDSSYEQYF.

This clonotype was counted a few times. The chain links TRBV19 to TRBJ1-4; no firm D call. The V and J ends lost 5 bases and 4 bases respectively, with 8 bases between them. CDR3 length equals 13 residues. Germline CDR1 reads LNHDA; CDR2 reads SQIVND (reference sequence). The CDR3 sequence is CASSFQNNEKLFF. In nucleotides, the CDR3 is TGTGCCAGTAGTTTTCAGAATAATGAAAAACTGTTTTTT.

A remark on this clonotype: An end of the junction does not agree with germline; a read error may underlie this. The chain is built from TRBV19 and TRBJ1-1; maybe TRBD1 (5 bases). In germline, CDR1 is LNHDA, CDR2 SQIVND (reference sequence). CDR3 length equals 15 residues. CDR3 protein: CASSIWRGRGTEALF. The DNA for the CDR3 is TGTGCCAGTAGTATATGGCGGGGAAGGGGCACTGAAGCTCTCTTT.

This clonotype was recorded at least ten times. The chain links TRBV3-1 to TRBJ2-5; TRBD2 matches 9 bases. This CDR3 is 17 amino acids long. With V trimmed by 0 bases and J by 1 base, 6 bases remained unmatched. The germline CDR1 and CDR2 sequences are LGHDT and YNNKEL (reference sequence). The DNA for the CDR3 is TGTGCCAGCAGCCAAGATTGGGCTAGCGGGGCCCAAGAGACCCAGTACTTC. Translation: CASSQDWASGAQETQYF.

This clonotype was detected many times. The CDR3 spells CASSQRPATKDEQYF. For the CDR3, the DNA is TGTGCCAGCAGCCAACGCCCAGCCACAAAGGACGAGCAGTACTTC. The chain has TRBV3-1 and TRBJ2-7; D ambiguous. Trimming shortened V by 2 bases and J by 5 bases, and 16 bases separated the two germline ends. The CDR3 loop spans 15 amino acids. Germline V gene sequence: CDR1 LGHDT, CDR2 YNNKEL (reference sequence).

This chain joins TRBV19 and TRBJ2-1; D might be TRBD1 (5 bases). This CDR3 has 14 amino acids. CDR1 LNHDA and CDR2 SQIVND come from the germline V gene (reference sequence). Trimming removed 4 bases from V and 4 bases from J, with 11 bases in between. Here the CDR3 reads CASSTNPGYNEQFF. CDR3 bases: TGTGCCAGTAGTACCAATCCAGGGTACAATGAGCAGTTCTTC.

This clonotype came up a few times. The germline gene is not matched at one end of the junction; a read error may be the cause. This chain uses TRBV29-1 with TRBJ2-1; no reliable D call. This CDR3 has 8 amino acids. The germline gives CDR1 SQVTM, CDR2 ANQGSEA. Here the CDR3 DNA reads TGCAGCGGTGCCCGGAAAGTCTTC. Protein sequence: CSGARKVF.

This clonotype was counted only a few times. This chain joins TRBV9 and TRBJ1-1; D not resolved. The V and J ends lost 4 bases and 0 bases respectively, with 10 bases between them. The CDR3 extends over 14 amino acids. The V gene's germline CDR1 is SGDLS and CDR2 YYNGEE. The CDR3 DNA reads TGTGCCAGCAGCCCCCAGGAGGTGAACACTGAAGCTTTCTTT. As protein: CASSPQEVNTEAFF.

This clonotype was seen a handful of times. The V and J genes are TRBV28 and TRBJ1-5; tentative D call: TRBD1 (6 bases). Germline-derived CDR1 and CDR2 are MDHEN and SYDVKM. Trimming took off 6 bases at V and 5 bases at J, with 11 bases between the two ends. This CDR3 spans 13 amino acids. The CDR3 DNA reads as TGTGCCAGCAGCGAGGACAGCGATCAGCCCCAGCATTTT. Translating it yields CASSEDSDQPQHF. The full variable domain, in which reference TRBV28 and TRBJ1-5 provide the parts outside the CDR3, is DVKVTQSSRYLVKRTGEKVFLECVQDMDHENMFWYRQDPGLGLRLIYFSYDVKMKEKGDIPEGYSVSREKKERFSLILESASTNQTSMYLCASSEDSDQPQHFGDGTRLSIL.

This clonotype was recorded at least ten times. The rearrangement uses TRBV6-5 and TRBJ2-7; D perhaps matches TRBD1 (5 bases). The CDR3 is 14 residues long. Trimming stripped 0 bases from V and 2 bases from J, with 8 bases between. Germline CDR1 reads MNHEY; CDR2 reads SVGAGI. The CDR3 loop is CASSYSGATYEQYF. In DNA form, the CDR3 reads TGTGCCAGCAGTTACTCAGGGGCCACCTACGAGCAGTACTTC.

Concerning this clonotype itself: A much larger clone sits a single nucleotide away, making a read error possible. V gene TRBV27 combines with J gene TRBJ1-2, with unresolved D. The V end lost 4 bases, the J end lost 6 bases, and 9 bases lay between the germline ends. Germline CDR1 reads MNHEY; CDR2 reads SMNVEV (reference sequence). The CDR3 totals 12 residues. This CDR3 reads CASSSNDHGYTF. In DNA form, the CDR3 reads TGTGCCAGCAGTTCGAATGACCATGGCTACACCTTC.

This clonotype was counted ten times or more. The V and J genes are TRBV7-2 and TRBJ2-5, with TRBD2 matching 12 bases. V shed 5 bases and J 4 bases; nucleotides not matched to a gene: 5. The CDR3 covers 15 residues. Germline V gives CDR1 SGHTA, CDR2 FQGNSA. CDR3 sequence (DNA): TGTGCCAGCAGCCCTAGCGGGGGGGCCCTAGAGACCCAGTACTTC. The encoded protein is CASSPSGGALETQYF. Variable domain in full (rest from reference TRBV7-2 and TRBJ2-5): GAGVSQSPSNKVTEKGKDVELRCDPISGHTALYWYRQSLGQGLEFLIYFQGNSAPDKSGLPSDRFSAERTGGSVSTLTIQRTQQEDSAVYLCASSPSGGALETQYFGPGTRLLVL.